These 25 T cell receptor beta chains share one sample of origin, sequenced in a study of blood T cell repertoires in COVID-19. The assay was immunoSEQ multiplex PCR, and TCRdb's table has in-frame clones only and misses some. In the table there are around 200,000 clones, 90% of which are singletons. The sequenced material came from peripheral blood. The receptors come from a man aged 50 to 59 with acute or convalescent COVID-19.

The chain links TRBV11-2 to TRBJ2-3; the D is unclear. Germline V gives CDR1 SGHAT, CDR2 FQNNGV. CDR3 length: 14 residues. V lost 5 bases and J 0 bases, leaving 9 bases between the germline ends. The DNA of the CDR3 is TGTGCCAGCAGCCCTTTCAGGAGCACAGATACGCAGTATTTT. Residues: CASSPFRSTDTQYF.

The chain uses TRBV18 and TRBJ1-5, with 9 bases lining up with TRBD1. The CDR3 has 14 amino acids. V shed 6 bases and J 5 bases; nucleotides not matched to a gene: 5. In germline, CDR1 is KGHSH, CDR2 LQKENI. This CDR3 reads CASSRQGEHQPQHF. DNA for the CDR3: TGTGCCAGCTCCCGACAGGGGGAGCATCAGCCCCAGCATTTT. Full variable domain (remainder filled in from reference TRBV18 and TRBJ1-5): NAGVMQNPRHLVRRRGQEARLRCSPMKGHSHVYWYRQLPEEGLKFMVYLQKENIIDESGMPKERFSAEFPKEGPSILRIQQVVRGDSAAYFCASSRQGEHQPQHFGDGTRLSIL.

The sample holds one count of this clone. The chain combines TRBV4-3 with TRBJ1-2; D is unclear. The CDR3 is 14 residues long. Germline values: CDR1 LGHNA, CDR2 YSLEER. V was pared by 0 bases and J by 2 bases, with 7 bases between. CDR3 DNA: TGCGCCAGCAGCCAAGAATTTCGGAACTATGGCTACACCTTC. Its protein product is CASSQEFRNYGYTF.

V is TRBV5-4 and J is TRBJ2-1; 9 bases map to TRBD2. Losses at the gene ends were 1 base for V and 10 bases for J; bases not matched to a gene: 6. In germline, CDR1 is SGHNT, CDR2 YYREEE (reference sequence). This CDR3 region has 14 residues. The CDR3 region is CASSLYLAGSEQFF. The CDR3 DNA reads TGTGCCAGCAGCTTGTACCTAGCGGGGAGCGAGCAGTTCTTC.

This chain uses TRBV5-1 with TRBJ1-4; TRBD1 matches 7 bases. Trimming at V came to 4 bases and at J to 0 bases, leaving 12 bases not matched to a gene. The CDR3 extends over 18 amino acids. CDR1 is SGHRS and CDR2 is YFSETQ in the germline V gene. The CDR3 reads CASSLQRDSHATNEKLFF. The CDR3 DNA is TGCGCCAGCAGCCTTCAACGGGACAGCCATGCAACTAATGAAAAACTGTTTTTT.

This clone occurred once. CDR3 nucleotide sequence: TGTGCCAGCTCACCACCGGGAGACTATGGCTACACCTTC. This codes for CASSPPGDYGYTF. The chain uses TRBV18 and TRBJ1-2; D unclear. Trimming pared 0 bases from V and 3 bases from J, leaving 5 bases between. The CDR3 loop spans 13 amino acids. Germline-derived CDR1 and CDR2 are KGHSH and LQKENI.

The rearrangement links TRBV10-3 to TRBJ2-2, with 7 bases fitting TRBD1. J gave up 1 base and V 0 bases, and 2 bases lay outside the gene matches. The CDR3 consists of 16 residues. Germline V gives CDR1 ENHRY, CDR2 SYGVKD. The CDR3 region is CAISESRQGNTGELFF. The CDR3 DNA is TGTGCCATCAGTGAGTCCCGACAGGGGAACACCGGGGAGCTGTTTTTT.

The chain carries TRBV5-1 and TRBJ2-1, with 11 bases aligning to TRBD2. Germline CDR1 SGHRS, CDR2 YFSETQ. Trimming cost V 3 bases and J 4 bases; bases outside gene matches: 3. The CDR3 is made up of 15 amino acids. For the CDR3, the DNA is TGCGCCAGCAGCTACGGGACTAGCGGTTACAATGAGCAGTTCTTC. This encodes CASSYGTSGYNEQFF.

This chain links TRBV7-3 with TRBJ2-3, with TRBD2 matching over 15 bases. Germline V gene sequence: CDR1 SGHTA, CDR2 FQGTGA. V shed 4 bases, J shed 6 bases, and the junction held 5 bases outside the gene matches. This CDR3 has 16 residues. This chain's CDR3 is CASSSRTSGREDTQYF. CDR3 nucleotides: TGTGCCAGCAGCTCCCGGACTAGCGGGAGGGAGGATACGCAGTATTTT.

This rearrangement joins TRBV9 to TRBJ2-5, with 12 bases that match TRBD2. This CDR3 is 18 amino acids long. The ends lost 0 bases at V and 2 bases at J; junction bases unmatched: 8. Germline CDR1 SGDLS, CDR2 YYNGEE. CDR3 loop: CASSVAASGGARQETQYF. DNA for the CDR3: TGTGCCAGCAGCGTAGCGGCTAGCGGGGGGGCGCGGCAAGAGACCCAGTACTTC.

As for this clone: Mismatch with germline at one junction end may stem from a read error. The chain couples TRBV7-7 to TRBJ2-1; a possible D gene is TRBD1 (5 bases). CDR3 length equals 16 residues. Germline V gives CDR1 SSHAT, CDR2 FNYEAQ (reference sequence). This chain's CDR3 is CASSLVKRQSDNEQFF. The CDR3 DNA is TGTGCTAGCAGCTTAGTAAAGAGACAGTCAGACAATGAGCAGTTCTTC.

In this sample, this clone turned up a few times. V and J are TRBV7-6 and TRBJ2-5; D is ambiguous. Between the trimmed V and J ends, which lost 5 bases and 2 bases, there was a span of 18 bases. Germline CDR1 SGHVS, CDR2 FNYEAQ. The CDR3 has 16 residues. The CDR3 reads CASSPTGSTVQETQYF. The CDR3 region has the DNA TGTGCCAGCAGCCCCACGGGTAGTACGGTTCAAGAGACCCAGTACTTC.

The chain joins TRBV6-5 to TRBJ1-2; D is perhaps TRBD1 (5 bases). Germline CDR1 is MNHEY and CDR2 is SVGAGI. CDR3 length equals 12 residues. Deletions cut 8 bases from V and 4 bases from J, with 11 bases between. CDR3 coding DNA: TGTGCCAGCCGCCAGGGCCTCTATGGCTACACCTTC. Its protein is CASRQGLYGYTF.

V gene TRBV13 combines with J gene TRBJ2-3; D possibly corresponds to TRBD2 (5 bases). The germline V and J ends were trimmed by 0 bases and 1 base, with 14 bases remaining between them. Germline assignment: CDR1 PRHDT and CDR2 FYEKMQ (reference sequence). The CDR3 contains 17 residues. Here the CDR3 reads CASSLGMGALGTDTQYF. CDR3 coding DNA: TGTGCCAGCAGCTTAGGCATGGGAGCGTTGGGCACAGATACGCAGTATTTT.

To note about this clone: Different DNA sequences within this sample yield the same CDR3. The chain joins TRBV6-5 to TRBJ2-5, with D possibly matching TRBD2 (6 bases). Germline assignment: CDR1 MNHEY and CDR2 SVGAGI. V was cut by 8 bases and J by 1 base, with 14 bases left in between. The CDR3 loop spans 14 amino acids. In DNA, the CDR3 is TGTGCCAGCCGTAGCGGAGGGGCCCAAGAGACCCAGTACTTC. This encodes CASRSGGAQETQYF.

The J gene is TRBJ2-1, the V gene TRBV12-5; 10 nucleotides line up with TRBD1. From germline, CDR1 is LGHNT and CDR2 FRNRAP. Unmatched junction bases numbered 17, after V lost 5 bases and J lost 1 base. The CDR3 length is 20 residues. CDR3 in amino acids: CASGPTTGTGEIGSYNEQFF. CDR3 coding DNA: TGTGCTAGTGGTCCTACTACCGGGACAGGGGAAATCGGGTCCTACAATGAGCAGTTCTTC.

The chain is built from TRBV7-9 and TRBJ2-2; 10 bases align to TRBD2. The V gene end was trimmed by 6 bases and the J gene end by 4 bases; junction bases not matched to a gene: 5. This CDR3 contains 15 residues. Germline V CDR1 and CDR2: SEHNR, FQNEAQ (reference sequence). The CDR3 region has the DNA TGTGCCAGCAGTTTACTAGCGGGGTTCACCGGGGAGCTGTTTTTT. Translating it yields CASSLLAGFTGELFF.

A few counts support this clone. The chain has TRBV7-2 and TRBJ2-7; D unclear. CDR1 is SGHTA and CDR2 is FQGNSA in the germline V gene. V dropped 2 bases and J dropped 4 bases, with 12 bases sitting between them. CDR3 size: 14 residues. Here the CDR3 reads CASSLQSVGYEQYV. The CDR3 DNA follows: TGTGCCAGCAGCTTACAATCTGTCGGGTACGAGCAGTACGTC.

V and J are TRBV5-4 and TRBJ1-2; D is possibly TRBD1 (5 bases). Trimming removed 0 bases from V and 0 bases from J, with 9 bases in between. The CDR3 spans 15 residues. Germline V CDR1 and CDR2: SGHNT, YYREEE (reference sequence). CDR3 sequence (DNA): TGTGCCAGCAGCTTGGTGTCGACAGCTAACTATGGCTACACCTTC. Translated: CASSLVSTANYGYTF.

The CDR3 DNA sequence: TGTGCCAGTAACGGGTTCCGCGCAGATACGCAGTATTTT. Translated, it gives CASNGFRADTQYF. This rearrangement joins TRBV19 to TRBJ2-3, with unresolved D. V lost 7 bases and J 4 bases, leaving 12 bases between the germline ends. Germline CDR1 reads LNHDA; CDR2 reads SQIVND (reference sequence). This CDR3 has 13 residues.

Turning to this clone: Different DNA sequences within this sample yield the same CDR3. This rearrangement joins TRBV5-1 to TRBJ2-5; 11 bases match TRBD2. V lost 3 bases and J lost 0; bases outside the gene matches: 1. Per the germline V gene, CDR1 is SGHRS and CDR2 is YFSETQ. This CDR3 has 15 amino acids. CDR3 residues: CASSSLAGDQETQYF. The CDR3 DNA reads as TGCGCCAGCAGCTCACTAGCGGGAGACCAAGAGACCCAGTACTTC.

V gene TRBV4-2 combines with J gene TRBJ2-7, with D unclear. The CDR3 consists of 16 residues. Trimming pared 3 bases from V and 0 bases from J, leaving 15 bases between. The germline V gene encodes CDR1 LGHNA and CDR2 YNFKEQ. CDR3 region: CASSQGRGLFSYEQYF. As DNA, the CDR3 is TGTGCCAGCAGCCAGGGTCGCGGCCTCTTCTCCTACGAGCAGTACTTC.

The V call is TRBV5-1, the J call TRBJ2-7, with 8 positions matching TRBD2. CDR3 size: 15 residues. CDR1 SGHRS and CDR2 YFSETQ come from the germline V gene. The ends lost 0 bases at V and 0 bases at J; junction bases unmatched: 2. The CDR3: CASSLALAGSYEQYF. CDR3 DNA: TGCGCCAGCAGCTTGGCCCTAGCGGGCTCCTACGAGCAGTACTTC.

The rearrangement links TRBV27 to TRBJ2-7; TRBD1 agrees at 7 bases. V trimming: 4 bases; J trimming: 1 base; junction bases outside the gene matches: 4. The CDR3 contains 14 residues. The V gene's germline CDR1 is MNHEY and CDR2 SMNVEV (reference sequence). The CDR3 coding sequence is TGTGCCAGCAGTTATGGGACAGCTTCCTACGAGCAGTACTTC. This sequence encodes CASSYGTASYEQYF.

Here the CDR3 DNA reads TGTGCCAGTAGTAAGGGACAGGGCCACGTTAATGAAAAACTGTTTTTT. Translation gives CASSKGQGHVNEKLFF. This chain joins TRBV19 and TRBJ1-4, with TRBD1 identical over 9 bases. J gave up 4 bases and V 4 bases, and 7 bases lay outside the gene matches. The germline CDR1 and CDR2 sequences are LNHDA and SQIVND (reference sequence). This CDR3 has 16 amino acids.